A selection of T cell receptor beta chains follows, all from one sample in a study of T-cell reconstitution after alpha-beta-depleted transplantation in children. MiXCR was run by TCRdb on the PCR reads, yielding one entry per CDR3 protein. Here the sample spans about 980,000 distinct CDR3 sequences, about 30% being singletons. The sequencing used PBMCs, mostly from graft donor cells, collected 360 days after TCRalphabeta/CD19-depleted stem cell transplant. These receptors originate from a boy under three years old who had a stem cell transplant for SCID, so the T cells may come from the graft donor. CDR3s include the opening cysteine and the closing phenylalanine or tryptophan. D genes are given only for firm matches. Expanded clones get a size class; other rows say once, few or many, or leave the size out.

abundance	v_gene	j_gene	d_gene	len	CDR3aa	CDR3nt
few	TRBV18	TRBJ2-2	NA	14	CASSRTRGTGELFF	TGTGCCAGCTCACGGACACGGGGCACCGGGGAGCTGTTTTTT
NA	TRBV4-3	TRBJ1-1	TRBD1	17	CASSHGTGYQYNTEAFF	TGCGCCAGCAGCCACGGGACAGGGTATCAATATAACACTGAAGCTTTCTTT
NA	TRBV12-3/TRBV12-4	TRBJ2-6	NA	12	CAAGSGANVLTF	TGTGCCGCAGGGTCTGGGGCCAACGTCCTGACTTTC
NA	TRBV5-1	TRBJ2-1	TRBD2	17	CASSLFPSGSFGNEQFF	TGCGCCAGCAGCTTGTTTCCTAGCGGGAGTTTCGGCAATGAGCAGTTCTTC
NA	TRBV2	TRBJ2-2	NA	13	CASNRLGTGELFF	TGTGCCAGCAACAGATTGGGCACCGGGGAGCTGTTTTTT
NA	TRBV7-3	TRBJ2-1	TRBD1	15	CASSLTGTVYNEQFF	TGTGCCAGCAGCTTAACGGGGACAGTCTACAATGAGCAGTTCTTC
NA	TRBV12-3/TRBV12-4	TRBJ1-6	NA	11	CASSLPGPLHF	TGTGCCAGCAGTTTGCCAGGGCCCCTCCACTTT
NA	TRBV7-2	TRBJ2-7	NA	14	CASSLVRAGHEQYF	TGTGCCAGCAGCTTAGTACGTGCAGGGCACGAGCAGTACTTC
NA	TRBV12-3/TRBV12-4	TRBJ2-1	TRBD2	16	CASSSRGLSSYNEQFF	TGTGCCAGCAGTTCCCGGGGACTAAGCTCCTACAATGAGCAGTTCTTC
few	TRBV6-6	TRBJ2-7	NA	13	CASSYAQAYEQYF	TGTGCCAGCAGTTACGCACAGGCCTACGAGCAGTACTTC
few	TRBV20-1	TRBJ2-1	NA	13	CSAADSQYNEQFF	TGCAGTGCCGCGGACTCACAGTACAATGAGCAGTTCTTC
few	TRBV29-1	TRBJ1-1	NA	14	CSVAVSYMNTEAFF	TGCAGCGTGGCGGTCTCTTATATGAACACTGAAGCTTTCTTT
NA	TRBV4-2	TRBJ1-6	NA	15	CASSQGALINSPLHF	TGTGCCAGCAGCCAAGGGGCCTTAATTAATTCACCCCTCCACTTT
few	TRBV7-2	TRBJ2-4	NA	16	CASSLPRGAGSTIQYF	TGTGCCAGCAGCCTACCTCGGGGGGCAGGTTCAACCATTCAGTACTTC
NA	TRBV9	TRBJ2-1	NA	14	CASSTRQSDNEQFF	TGTGCCAGCAGCACCCGACAGTCCGACAATGAGCAGTTCTTC
NA	TRBV6-2/TRBV6-3	TRBJ2-2	TRBD1	13	CASRMTGHGELFF	TGTGCCAGCAGAATGACAGGGCACGGGGAGCTGTTTTTT
NA	TRBV7-9	TRBJ2-3	NA	14	CASSLTLGSDTQYF	TGTGCCAGCAGCTTAACACTAGGATCAGATACGCAGTATTTT
few	TRBV12-3/TRBV12-4	TRBJ2-7	TRBD1	15	CASSHGQGRRPEQYF	TGTGCCAGCAGTCATGGACAGGGAAGGAGGCCCGAGCAGTACTTC
NA	TRBV5-1	TRBJ2-1	NA	15	CASSLGPGTNNEQFF	TGCGCCAGCAGCTTGGGTCCAGGGACGAACAATGAGCAGTTCTTC
few	TRBV20-1	TRBJ2-3	TRBD2	15	CSARSGGNVVDTQYF	TGCAGTGCTAGATCGGGGGGGAATGTTGTAGATACGCAGTATTTT
many	TRBV7-2	TRBJ2-7	NA	13	CASSLRADYEQYF	TGTGCCAGCAGCTTACGAGCAGACTACGAGCAGTACTTC
NA	TRBV27	TRBJ2-1	NA	13	CASRPTPYNEQFF	TGTGCCAGCCGCCCGACCCCCTACAATGAGCAGTTCTTC
few	TRBV18	TRBJ2-5	NA	15	CASSPPLPQQETQYF	TGTGCCAGCTCACCACCCCTTCCTCAGCAAGAGACCCAGTACTTC
few	TRBV6-5	TRBJ1-1	TRBD1	15	CASSYLGQGGTEAFF	TGTGCCAGCAGTTACCTGGGACAGGGAGGAACTGAAGCTTTCTTT
NA	TRBV19	TRBJ1-5	NA	15	CASSIDRGPNQPQHF	TGTGCCAGTAGTATAGACCGGGGCCCCAATCAGCCCCAGCATTTT
NA	TRBV29-1	TRBJ2-1	TRBD2	16	CSVGGLAGALRDEQFF	TGCAGCGTTGGAGGACTAGCGGGGGCCTTACGGGATGAGCAGTTCTTC
NA	TRBV10-3	TRBJ2-1	TRBD2	14	CAISVSGGANEQFF	TGTGCCATCAGTGTTAGCGGGGGGGCGAATGAGCAGTTCTTC
NA	TRBV11-2	TRBJ2-7	NA	13	CASSSFVAYEQYF	TGTGCCAGCAGCTCGTTCGTTGCCTACGAGCAGTACTTC
NA	TRBV28	TRBJ2-3	TRBD2	16	CASSPMTSSGVDTQYF	TGTGCCAGCAGTCCTATGACGTCTAGCGGGGTGGATACGCAGTATTTT
NA	TRBV15	TRBJ1-1	NA	13	CATRRTRDTEAFF	TGTGCCACCAGGAGGACTCGCGACACTGAAGCTTTCTTT
few	TRBV6-4	TRBJ2-1	NA	19	CASSPKTAAVSLRRDEQFF	TGTGCCAGCAGTCCCAAAACCGCCGCGGTCAGCCTACGGCGGGATGAGCAGTTCTTC
few	TRBV27	TRBJ1-2	NA	13	CASRGGSRGGYTF	TGTGCCAGCAGGGGAGGGAGCCGCGGGGGCTACACCTTC
NA	TRBV25-1	TRBJ2-5	TRBD1	15	CASSESGTGPETQYF	TGTGCCAGCAGTGAATCCGGGACAGGGCCCGAGACCCAGTACTTC
NA	TRBV7-9	TRBJ2-7	NA	13	CASGDGSSYEQYF	TGTGCCAGCGGGGACGGTTCCTCCTACGAGCAGTACTTC
NA	TRBV5-1	TRBJ1-4	NA	16	CASSLEGAQQNEKLFF	TGCGCCAGCAGCTTGGAAGGAGCGCAGCAGAATGAAAAACTGTTTTTT
NA	TRBV21-1	TRBJ1-4	NA	13	CASIQGQNEKLFF	TGTGCCAGCATCCAAGGACAGAATGAAAAACTGTTTTTT
NA	TRBV6-1	TRBJ1-1	NA	14	CANPNRVESTEAFF	TGTGCCAACCCTAACAGGGTTGAGAGCACTGAAGCTTTCTTT
few	TRBV12-3/TRBV12-4	TRBJ1-5	NA	15	CASSLGTLGSQPQHF	TGTGCCAGCAGTCTCGGGACTCTGGGGAGTCAGCCCCAGCATTTT
NA	TRBV6-1	TRBJ2-1	TRBD2	17	CASSSGTSGGARYEQFF	TGTGCCAGCAGCTCCGGGACTAGCGGGGGGGCCAGGTATGAGCAGTTCTTC
once	TRBV15	TRBJ2-5	NA	15	CATSPGGRGRETQYF	TGTGCCACCAGCCCCGGGGGGCGGGGACGGGAGACCCAGTACTTC
few	TRBV9	TRBJ1-2	TRBD1	13	CASSAGTGRSATF	TGTGCCAGCAGCGCCGGGACAGGGCGATCAGCCACCTTC
NA	TRBV5-1	TRBJ2-3	NA	15	CASSSTLYRTDTQYF	TGCGCCAGCAGCTCAACCTTATACCGCACAGATACGCAGTATTTT
NA	TRBV29-1	TRBJ2-7	TRBD1	15	CSVISRDRVLYEQYF	TGCAGCGTTATCTCCCGGGACAGGGTTTTGTACGAGCAGTACTTC
few	TRBV29-1	TRBJ2-2	TRBD1	15	CSALSGTANTGELFF	TGCAGCGCCCTCTCAGGGACAGCGAACACCGGGGAGCTGTTTTTT
few	TRBV27	TRBJ2-1	NA	17	CASSPPRGGLGYNEQFF	TGTGCCAGCAGTCCCCCTAGAGGGGGGCTTGGGTACAATGAGCAGTTCTTC
NA	TRBV6-1	TRBJ1-2	NA	14	CASSRDNRRAGYTF	TGTGCCAGCAGTAGGGACAATCGGAGAGCGGGCTACACCTTC
NA	TRBV7-2	TRBJ1-1	NA	12	CASSPNRPEAFF	TGTGCCAGCAGCCCCAATCGTCCTGAAGCTTTCTTT
NA	TRBV7-9	TRBJ2-3	NA	16	CASSFSFGGSTDTQYF	TGTGCCAGCAGCTTTTCATTCGGGGGTAGCACAGATACGCAGTATTTT
NA	TRBV24-1	TRBJ2-3	NA	15	CATSDPGRPSDTQYF	TGTGCCACCAGTGATCCCGGACGGCCGTCAGATACGCAGTATTTT
few	TRBV5-1	TRBJ2-3	TRBD2	16	CASSSRGGALSDTQYF	TGCGCCAGCAGCTCGCGCGGGGGGGCCCTTTCAGATACGCAGTATTTT